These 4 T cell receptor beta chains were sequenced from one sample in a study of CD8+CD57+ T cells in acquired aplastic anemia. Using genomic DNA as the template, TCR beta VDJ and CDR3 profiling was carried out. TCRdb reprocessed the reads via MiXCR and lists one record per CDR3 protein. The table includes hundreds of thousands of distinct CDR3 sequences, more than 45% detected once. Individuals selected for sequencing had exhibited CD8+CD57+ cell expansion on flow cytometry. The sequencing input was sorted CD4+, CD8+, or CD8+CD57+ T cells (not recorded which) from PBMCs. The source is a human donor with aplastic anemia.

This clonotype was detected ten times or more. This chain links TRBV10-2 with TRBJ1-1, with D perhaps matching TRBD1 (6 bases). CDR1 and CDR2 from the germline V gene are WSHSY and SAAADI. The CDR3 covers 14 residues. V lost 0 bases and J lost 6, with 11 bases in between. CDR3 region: CASSESTGIAEAFF. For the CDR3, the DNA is TGCGCCAGCAGTGAGTCTACAGGGATCGCTGAAGCTTTCTTT.

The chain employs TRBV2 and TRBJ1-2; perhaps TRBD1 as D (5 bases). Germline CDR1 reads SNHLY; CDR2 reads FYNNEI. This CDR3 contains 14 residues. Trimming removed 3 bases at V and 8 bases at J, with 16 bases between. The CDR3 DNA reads TGTGCCAGCAGTGAGACATCAGGGCTGTACGGCTACACCTTC. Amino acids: CASSETSGLYGYTF.

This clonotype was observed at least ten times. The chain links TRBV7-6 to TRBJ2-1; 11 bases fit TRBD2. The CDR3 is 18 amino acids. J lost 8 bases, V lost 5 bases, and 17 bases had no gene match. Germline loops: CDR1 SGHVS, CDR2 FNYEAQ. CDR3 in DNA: TGTGCCAGCAGCCTCGGGACTAGCGGACCCTCGGTTGTGGATGAGCAGTTCTTC. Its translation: CASSLGTSGPSVVDEQFF.

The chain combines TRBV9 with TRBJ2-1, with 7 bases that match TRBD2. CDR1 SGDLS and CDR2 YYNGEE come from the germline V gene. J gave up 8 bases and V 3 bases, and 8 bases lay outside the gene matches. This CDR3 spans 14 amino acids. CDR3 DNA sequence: TGTGCCAGCAGCGCAGATCTAGCGGTCGATGAGCAGTTCTTC. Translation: CASSADLAVDEQFF.